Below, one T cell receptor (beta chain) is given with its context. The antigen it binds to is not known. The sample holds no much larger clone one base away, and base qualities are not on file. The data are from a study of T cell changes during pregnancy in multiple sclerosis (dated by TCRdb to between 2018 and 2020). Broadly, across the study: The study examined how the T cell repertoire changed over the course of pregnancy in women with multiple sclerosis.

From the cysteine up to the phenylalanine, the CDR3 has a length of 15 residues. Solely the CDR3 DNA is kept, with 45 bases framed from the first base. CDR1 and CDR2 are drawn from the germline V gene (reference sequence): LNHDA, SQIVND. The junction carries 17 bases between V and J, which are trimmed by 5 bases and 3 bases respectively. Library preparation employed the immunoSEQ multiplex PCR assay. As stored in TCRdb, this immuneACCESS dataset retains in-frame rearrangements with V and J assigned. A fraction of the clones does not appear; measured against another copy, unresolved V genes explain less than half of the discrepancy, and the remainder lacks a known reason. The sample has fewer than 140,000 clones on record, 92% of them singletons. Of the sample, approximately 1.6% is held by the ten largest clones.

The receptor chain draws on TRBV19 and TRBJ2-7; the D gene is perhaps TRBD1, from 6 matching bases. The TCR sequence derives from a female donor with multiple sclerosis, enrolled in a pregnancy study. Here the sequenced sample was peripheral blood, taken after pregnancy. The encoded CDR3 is CASSLGSGAIYEQYF. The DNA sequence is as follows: TGTGCCAGTAGTTTAGGGTCAGGGGCTATCTACGAGCAGTACTTC. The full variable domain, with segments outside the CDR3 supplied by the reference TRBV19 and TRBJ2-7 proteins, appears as DGGITQSPKYLFRKEGQNVTLSCEQNLNHDAMYWYRQDPGQGLRLIYYSQIVNDFQKGDIAEGYSVSREKKESFPLTVTSAQKNPTAFYLCASSLGSGAIYEQYFGPGTRLTVT.